This TCR beta chain was identified in a study of T-cell reconstitution after alpha-beta-depleted transplantation in children. This clonotype showed up many times. The V and J ends lost 5 bases and 4 bases respectively, with 15 bases between them. Germline CDR1 SQVTM, CDR2 ANQGSEA. This CDR3 is built from 13 residues. Unique molecular identifiers were incorporated during preparation of the TCRbeta library. TCRdb re-called the PCR reads with MiXCR, one entry per CDR3 protein. The sample has about 640,000 distinct CDR3 sequences; roughly 15% are singletons. This rearrangement joins TRBV29-1 to TRBJ2-7, with D tentatively TRBD1 (6 bases). This clonotype was sampled from a human donor who donated a stem cell graft to a child with acute myeloid leukemia. Sequencing used PBMCs from the stem cell graft donor, obtained from the stem cell graft. The CDR3 protein is CSVLIQGSYEQYF. CDR3 DNA: TGCAGCGTTCTCATACAGGGCTCATACGAGCAGTACTTC.